These 25 T cell receptor beta chains share one sample of origin, sequenced in a study of cytomegalovirus exposure and HLA in healthy donors. PCR involved 60 Vbeta and 13 Jbeta primers. Assay: immunoSEQ multiplex PCR; the TCRdb copy retains only in-frame clones and omits some. Of roughly 160,000 clones listed, approximately 80% are singletons. The sample comprised PBMCs. Receptors were obtained from a man between 25 and 39 years old in good health and CMV-seronegative.

This chain uses TRBV6-5 with TRBJ1-1, with D uncertain. Trimming cost V 7 bases and J 1 base, with 7 bases left between them. This CDR3 has 12 residues. Germline V lookup: CDR1 MNHEY, CDR2 SVGAGI. CDR3 amino acids: CASNTGNTEAFF. For the CDR3, the DNA is TGTGCCAGCAATACGGGGAACACTGAAGCTTTCTTT.

This chain links TRBV29-1 with TRBJ1-3, with D perhaps TRBD1 (5 bases). Germline CDR1 is SQVTM and CDR2 is ANQGSEA. The CDR3 has 14 amino acids. V was cut by 6 bases and J by 4 bases, with 16 bases left in between. CDR3 amino acids: CSVEGGEAGNTIYF. The DNA of the CDR3 is TGCAGCGTCGAGGGAGGGGAAGCGGGAAACACCATATATTTT.

The genes are TRBV2 and TRBJ2-7, with 8 bases identical to TRBD1. The junction had 7 bases not matched to a gene; V was cut back by 7 bases and J by 5 bases. The CDR3 runs to 13 residues. CDR1 is SNHLY and CDR2 is FYNNEI in the germline V gene. The CDR3 region is CASNGQGLNEQYF. CDR3 DNA: TGTGCCAGCAACGGACAGGGTTTAAACGAGCAGTACTTC.

The rearrangement joins TRBV10-3 to TRBJ2-3, with TRBD1 identical over 8 bases. Germline V lookup: CDR1 ENHRY, CDR2 SYGVKD. V gave up 4 bases and J gave up 6 bases; unmatched junction bases: 0. The CDR3 is 12 residues long. The DNA of the CDR3 is TGTGCCATCAGTGGACAGGGGGATACGCAGTATTTT. Its translation: CAISGQGDTQYF.

The J gene is TRBJ2-7, the V gene TRBV4-2; the match to TRBD1 covers 9 bases. The CDR3 has 13 residues. Germline CDR1 reads LGHNA; CDR2 reads YNFKEQ. After removal of 4 bases from V and 5 bases from J, the junction contained 3 bases not matched to a gene. Here the CDR3 reads CASSPGQGHEQYF. The CDR3 nucleotides read TGTGCCAGCAGCCCGGGACAGGGCCACGAGCAGTACTTC.

The genes are TRBV7-8 and TRBJ1-5; TRBD1 is a possible D gene (5 bases). V was cut by 4 bases and J by 6 bases, with 19 bases left in between. The CDR3 spans 16 residues. Germline assignment: CDR1 SGHVS and CDR2 FQNEAQ. Here the CDR3 reads CASSYALGELGQPQHF. The DNA for the CDR3 is TGTGCCAGCAGCTACGCCTTAGGGGAATTGGGTCAGCCCCAGCATTTT.

This chain links TRBV18 with TRBJ1-1, with a tentative D call TRBD1 (5 bases). The CDR3 is 18 residues long. V was shortened by 2 bases and J by 3 bases, with 22 bases between the two germline ends. In germline, CDR1 is KGHSH, CDR2 LQKENI. The DNA for the CDR3 is TGTGCCAGCTCACCATCGTGGTCAGCCCCGGGGGTTTACACTGAAGCTTTCTTT. Translated, it gives CASSPSWSAPGVYTEAFF.

The table lists this clone with a few counts. J is TRBJ2-5 and V is TRBV5-6; D unclear. CDR1 and CDR2 (germline): SGHDT, YYEEEE. The CDR3 contains 14 residues. Between the trimmed V and J ends, which lost 3 bases and 6 bases, there was a span of 15 bases. CDR3 bases: TGTGCCAGCAGCTGGTCTAGTTTAATAAAGACCCAGTACTTC. It codes for CASSWSSLIKTQYF.

The count of this clone is one. V and J are TRBV5-1 and TRBJ2-7; 14 nucleotides agree with TRBD2. Trimming cost V 0 bases and J 3 bases; bases outside gene matches: 5. CDR3 length: 17 amino acids. Germline V gene data show CDR1 as SGHRS and CDR2 as YFSETQ. In DNA form, the CDR3 reads TGCGCCAGCAGCTTGGTGCCGGGACTAGCGGGAGTCTACGAGCAGTACTTC. Protein product: CASSLVPGLAGVYEQYF.

The chain is built from TRBV30 and TRBJ1-5, with D possibly being TRBD1 (6 bases). The CDR3 consists of 18 residues. V was clipped by 1 base and J by 2 bases, with 21 bases between them. CDR1 and CDR2 from the germline V gene are GTSNPN and SVGIG (reference sequence). CDR3 in amino acids: CAWSAPGAGDGGNQPQHF. CDR3 nucleotides: TGTGCCTGGAGTGCCCCTGGTGCAGGGGATGGAGGCAATCAGCCCCAGCATTTT.

The chain links TRBV7-3 to TRBJ2-2, with no clear D. Trimming took 5 bases from V and 1 from J, leaving 8 bases between them. The germline gives CDR1 SGHTA, CDR2 FQGTGA. The CDR3 covers 14 residues. The CDR3: CASSVEKNTGELFF. CDR3 coding DNA: TGTGCCAGCAGCGTCGAGAAGAACACCGGGGAGCTGTTTTTT.

The chain couples TRBV4-3 to TRBJ2-7; 10 nucleotides line up with TRBD1. Germline values: CDR1 LGHNA, CDR2 YSLEER. The CDR3 is 14 residues long. The trim removed 5 bases at V and 3 bases at J, leaving 4 bases unmatched. CDR3 in amino acids: CASSSGQGVYEQYF. The CDR3 DNA reads TGCGCCAGCAGCTCTGGACAGGGGGTCTACGAGCAGTACTTC.

The chain is built from TRBV9 and TRBJ2-1; D unclear. Germline V gene lookup returns CDR1 SGDLS and CDR2 YYNGEE. V was clipped by 0 bases and J by 0 bases, with 13 bases between them. The CDR3 is made up of 17 amino acids. CDR3 loop: CASSVATASGSYNEQFF. The CDR3 DNA is TGTGCCAGCAGCGTAGCAACGGCCTCAGGCTCCTACAATGAGCAGTTCTTC.

The rearrangement joins TRBV27 to TRBJ2-3; no reliable D call. Between the trimmed V and J ends, which lost 6 bases and 0 bases, there was a span of 10 bases. CDR3 length: 14 amino acids. Germline V CDR1 and CDR2: MNHEY, SMNVEV (reference sequence). CDR3 nucleotides: TGTGCCAGCAGCGAGACTTCTAGCACAGATACGCAGTATTTT. It is translated as CASSETSSTDTQYF.

The chain has TRBV19 and TRBJ2-7; D perhaps matches TRBD2 (6 bases). This CDR3 contains 13 residues. The germline CDR1 and CDR2 sequences are LNHDA and SQIVND (reference sequence). Trimming removed 5 bases from V and 4 bases from J, with 12 bases in between. The CDR3 DNA is TGTGCCAGTAGTTACGAGGCGGGATACGAGCAGTACTTC. Protein: CASSYEAGYEQYF. Looking up the rest from reference TRBV19 and TRBJ2-7 gives the full variable domain: DGGITQSPKYLFRKEGQNVTLSCEQNLNHDAMYWYRQDPGQGLRLIYYSQIVNDFQKGDIAEGYSVSREKKESFPLTVTSAQKNPTAFYLCASSYEAGYEQYFGPGTRLTVT.

This chain joins TRBV28 and TRBJ2-3, with 9 bases aligning to TRBD1. This CDR3 has 15 residues. V lost 7 bases to trimming and J lost 6 bases; unmatched junction nucleotides: 11. Per the germline V gene, CDR1 is MDHEN and CDR2 is SYDVKM. The CDR3 DNA reads as TGTGCCAGCACTGCCGGGGACAGGGTTTTTGATACGCAGTATTTT. It translates to CASTAGDRVFDTQYF.

J is TRBJ2-2 and V is TRBV27; TRBD2 matches 11 bases. Germline values: CDR1 MNHEY, CDR2 SMNVEV (reference sequence). The CDR3 is made up of 17 amino acids. With 3 bases clipped from V and 5 bases from J, the junction kept 8 bases outside the gene matches. The CDR3 DNA sequence: TGTGCCAGCAGTTTTGGAGTAGCGGGAGGGCCTACCGGGGAGCTGTTTTTT. As protein: CASSFGVAGGPTGELFF.

The V gene is TRBV18, the J gene TRBJ2-5, with 7 nucleotides matching TRBD1. Trimming took 2 bases from V and 1 from J; bases not matched to a gene: 1. CDR1 KGHSH and CDR2 LQKENI come from the germline V gene. This CDR3 spans 14 amino acids. DNA for the CDR3: TGTGCCAGCTCACCAGGACAGGCCCAAGAGACCCAGTACTTC. It specifies CASSPGQAQETQYF. Combining the CDR3 with reference TRBV18 and TRBJ2-5 gives the whole variable domain NAGVMQNPRHLVRRRGQEARLRCSPMKGHSHVYWYRQLPEEGLKFMVYLQKENIIDESGMPKERFSAEFPKEGPSILRIQQVVRGDSAAYFCASSPGQAQETQYFGPGTRLLVL.

The gene calls are TRBV6-1 and TRBJ1-5; 8 bases agree with TRBD1. Trimming removed 7 bases from V and 5 bases from J; junction bases left unmatched: 4. This CDR3 contains 13 residues. Per the germline V gene, CDR1 is MNHNS and CDR2 is SASEGT. Written as DNA, the CDR3 is TGTGCCAGCAATCCACAGGGGGATCAGCCCCAGCATTTT. This sequence encodes CASNPQGDQPQHF.

The rearrangement uses TRBV9 and TRBJ2-1, with TRBD1 matching over 10 bases. The germline V gene has CDR1 SGDLS and CDR2 YYNGEE. This CDR3 is built from 16 residues. Unmatched junction bases numbered 7, after V lost 3 bases and J lost 4 bases. The CDR3 here is CASSAPEGQGYNEQFF. DNA of the CDR3: TGTGCCAGCAGCGCCCCTGAGGGACAGGGGTACAATGAGCAGTTCTTC.

Only one count was recorded for this clone. The chain has TRBV18 and TRBJ1-1; TRBD1 aligns across 8 bases. V lost 2 bases to trimming and J lost 3 bases; unmatched junction nucleotides: 5. CDR1 is KGHSH and CDR2 is LQKENI in the germline V gene. The CDR3 is 15 residues long. CDR3 region: CASSPGQGADTEAFF. Written as DNA, the CDR3 is TGTGCCAGCTCACCAGGGCAGGGGGCCGACACTGAAGCTTTCTTT.

V gene TRBV6-6 combines with J gene TRBJ2-1; D call uncertain. The germline V gene has CDR1 MNHNY and CDR2 SVGAGI (reference sequence). CDR3 length equals 14 residues. V lost 1 base, J lost 6 bases, and 10 bases lay in between. CDR3 region: CASSYYVHSNEQFF. The CDR3 DNA sequence: TGTGCCAGCAGTTACTACGTTCACAGCAATGAGCAGTTCTTC.

The genes are TRBV6-5 and TRBJ2-7; unclear D gene. Germline lookup yields CDR1 MNHEY and CDR2 SVGAGI. The CDR3 is 11 amino acids. The V and J ends lost 6 bases and 5 bases respectively, with 8 bases between them. In DNA, the CDR3 is TGTGCCAGCAGCCAAAGCGACGAGCAGTACTTC. Translated, it gives CASSQSDEQYF.

The chain joins TRBV9 to TRBJ1-1; D is undetermined. CDR1 is SGDLS and CDR2 is YYNGEE in the germline V gene. This CDR3 is built from 14 residues. Trimming left V 4 bases short and J 2 bases short, with 12 bases between. The CDR3 region is CASSLTALNTEAFF. DNA of the CDR3: TGTGCCAGCAGCCTTACCGCCCTAAACACTGAAGCTTTCTTT.

This sequence joins TRBV4-3 and TRBJ1-3; no clear D gene. Trimming cost V 3 bases and J 2 bases, with 11 bases left between them. This CDR3 spans 15 amino acids. CDR1 and CDR2 (germline): LGHNA, YSLEER. The DNA of the CDR3 is TGCGCCAGCAGCCAGGTTGCCGGGACTGGAAACACCATATATTTT. Its translation: CASSQVAGTGNTIYF.